Below, 19 T cell receptor beta chains from the same sample are listed, as sequenced in a study of T cells in Graves' hyperthyroidism and ophthalmopathy. Regions amplified from RNA transcripts were the TCR beta CDR3 regions. In the first-round RT-PCR of the TCR CDR3, the HTBI primer set was used. MiXCR, applied by TCRdb to the multiplex PCR reads, yields one record per CDR3 protein. Altogether 380,000 or so distinct CDR3 sequences are present, 11% to 15% being singletons, with the ten largest covering just under 25%. The sequencing input was blood. Every receptor here comes from a woman aged 30 to 39 with Graves' hyperthyroidism.

The sample holds one count of this clonotype. This sequence joins TRBV7-2 and TRBJ1-4, with D maybe TRBD1 (5 bases). V was cut by 5 bases and J by 8 bases, with 18 bases left in between. CDR3 size: 15 residues. CDR1 and CDR2 (germline): SGHTA, FQGNSA. The CDR3 spells CASSDSTGNDEKLFF. CDR3 in DNA: TGTGCCAGCAGCGATTCCACAGGAAACGACGAAAAACTGTTTTTT.

In its sample, this clonotype was seen many times. The genes are TRBV28 and TRBJ2-7; TRBD1 agrees at 7 bases. V gave up 7 bases and J gave up 2 bases; unmatched junction bases: 11. The V gene's germline CDR1 is MDHEN and CDR2 SYDVKM. The CDR3 covers 15 residues. CDR3 coding DNA: TGTGCCAGCACCGACCGACAGGGTTCGGCCTACGAGCAGTACTTC. Its translation is CASTDRQGSAYEQYF.

This clonotype was recorded at least ten times. This rearrangement joins TRBV12-3 or TRBV12-4 to TRBJ1-1; 7 bases are shared with TRBD1. The CDR3 spans 13 residues. The V segment lost 6 bases and the J segment 5 bases; nucleotides outside the gene matches: 6. The CDR3: CASSRDRETEAFF. CDR3 DNA: TGTGCCAGCAGCAGGGACAGAGAAACTGAAGCTTTCTTT.

The sample holds many counts of this clonotype. This chain connects TRBV10-3 to TRBJ2-7; 9 bases line up with TRBD1. Germline CDR1 and CDR2: ENHRY and SYGVKD. Unmatched junction bases numbered 4, after V lost 0 bases and J lost 7 bases. This CDR3 comprises 14 residues. The CDR3 DNA reads as TGTGCCATCAGTGAGTCGGGGACAGGGCGGGAGCAGTACTTC. It specifies CAISESGTGREQYF.

The chain employs TRBV12-3 or TRBV12-4 and TRBJ1-5; D remains ambiguous. V was trimmed by 7 bases and J by 3 bases, leaving 10 bases between them. CDR3 length: 13 residues. CDR3 protein: CASKPGLNQPQHF. The CDR3 DNA reads TGTGCCAGCAAACCCGGGCTCAATCAGCCCCAGCATTTT.

In this sample, this clonotype turned up a few times. The CDR3 DNA reads as TGTGCCAGCAGTCTAAAAGTAAACGGTGAAAAACTGTTTTTT. This gives the protein CASSLKVNGEKLFF. The V gene is TRBV6-1, the J gene TRBJ1-4; D unresolved. The germline V gene has CDR1 MNHNS and CDR2 SASEGT. V lost 5 bases, J lost 7 bases, and 14 bases lay in between. This CDR3 is built from 14 residues.

The chain joins TRBV6-5 to TRBJ2-7; 8 bases line up with TRBD2. Germline values: CDR1 MNHEY, CDR2 SVGAGI. The CDR3 totals 15 residues. V shed 0 bases, J shed 4 bases, and the junction held 5 bases outside the gene matches. In DNA, the CDR3 is TGTGCCAGCAGTTACTCGAGCGGGAGCGAGTACGAGCAGTACGTC. Protein: CASSYSSGSEYEQYV.

This clonotype was observed at least ten times. The chain recombines TRBV28 with TRBJ1-3; a weak D match, TRBD1 (5 bases). CDR3 length: 15 residues. V was pared by 10 bases and J by 4 bases, with 20 bases between. Germline assignment: CDR1 MDHEN and CDR2 SYDVKM. The CDR3 loop is CATAGGGRRGNTIYF. CDR3 nucleotides: TGTGCCACCGCGGGCGGGGGACGCAGGGGAAACACCATATATTTT. The entire variable domain, with the rest obtained from reference TRBV28 and TRBJ1-3, is as follows: DVKVTQSSRYLVKRTGEKVFLECVQDMDHENMFWYRQDPGLGLRLIYFSYDVKMKEKGDIPEGYSVSREKKERFSLILESASTNQTSMYLCATAGGGRRGNTIYFGEGSWLTVV.

Many counts were recorded for this clonotype. The rearrangement uses TRBV12-3 or TRBV12-4 and TRBJ2-5, with a possible D match to TRBD2 (6 bases). The CDR3 loop spans 15 amino acids. Between the trimmed V and J ends, which lost 8 bases and 5 bases, there was a span of 21 bases. CDR3 in amino acids: CASAYYAEGRETQYF. For the CDR3, the DNA is TGTGCCAGCGCATACTACGCCGAGGGGAGGGAGACCCAGTACTTC.

The chain has TRBV7-9 and TRBJ2-2; weak D call: TRBD2 (5 bases). Germline V lookup: CDR1 SEHNR, CDR2 FQNEAQ (reference sequence). V was clipped by 3 bases and J by 8 bases, with 19 bases between them. The CDR3 is made up of 16 amino acids. CDR3 nucleotide sequence: TGTGCCAGCAGCTTGGTCTCCCCTCAAGGAGGTGGGGAGCTGTTTTTT. Translation: CASSLVSPQGGGELFF.

This clonotype came up a few times. The chain combines TRBV29-1 with TRBJ2-2; tentative D call: TRBD2 (5 bases). CDR3 length equals 14 residues. From germline, CDR1 is SQVTM and CDR2 ANQGSEA. V was trimmed by 6 bases and J by 2 bases, leaving 13 bases between them. The CDR3 sequence is CSVTRDPNTGELFF. The CDR3 nucleotides are TGCAGCGTCACCCGGGATCCAAACACCGGGGAGCTGTTTTTT.

This clonotype was seen ten or more times. The chain employs TRBV5-1 and TRBJ2-1; TRBD2 agrees at 10 bases. The junction had 12 bases not matched to a gene; V was cut back by 2 bases and J by 7 bases. From germline, CDR1 is SGHRS and CDR2 YFSETQ. There are 17 residues in the CDR3. For the CDR3, the DNA is TGCGCCAGCAGCTTAGCGGGAGGGCCCTGGGTATGGAATGAGCAGTTCTTC. This sequence encodes CASSLAGGPWVWNEQFF.

As concerns this clonotype: Germline and junction disagree at one end, which may indicate a read error. V is TRBV30 and J is TRBJ2-1; 9 bases line up with TRBD2. The CDR3 runs to 13 residues. Germline CDR1 reads GTSNPN; CDR2 reads SVGIG (reference sequence). CDR3 in amino acids: CVWSLGGRARSFF. In DNA form, the CDR3 reads TGTGTCTGGAGTTTGGGCGGGAGGGCCCGATCGTTCTTC. The full variable domain, its missing parts supplied by reference TRBV30 and TRBJ2-1, is SQTIHQWPATLVQPVGSPLSLECTVEGTSNPNLYWYRQAAGRGLQLLFYSVGIGQISSEVPQNLSASRPQDRQFILSSKKLLLSDSGFYLCVWSLGGRARSFFGPGTRLTVL.

At least ten counts were recorded for this clonotype. The chain recombines TRBV6-1 with TRBJ2-2; no definite D call. CDR1 is MNHNS and CDR2 is SASEGT in the germline V gene. Trimming removed 6 bases at V and 6 bases at J, with 14 bases between. CDR3 size: 14 residues. DNA of the CDR3: TGTGCCAGCAGAAAGAACAGCCTATCCGGGGAGCTGTTTTTT. Encoded protein: CASRKNSLSGELFF.

This clonotype was detected ten times or more. The chain uses TRBV5-1 and TRBJ2-1, with TRBD2 matching over 10 bases. The V gene end was trimmed by 4 bases and the J gene end by 10 bases; junction bases not matched to a gene: 14. The CDR3 consists of 16 residues. Germline V gene sequence: CDR1 SGHRS, CDR2 YFSETQ. The CDR3, as DNA: TGCGCCAGCAGCCAGCCCAGCGGGAGGGCCTTAGAAGAGCAGTTCTTC. The encoded protein is CASSQPSGRALEEQFF.

This clonotype was observed many times. This chain uses TRBV6-1 with TRBJ1-5; D not resolved. This CDR3 is built from 13 residues. V shed 9 bases and J shed 2 bases, with 11 bases lying between them. Germline CDR1 MNHNS, CDR2 SASEGT. In DNA, the CDR3 is TGTGCCAGTTGGACTGGAGGCAATCAGCCCCAGCATTTT. It is translated as CASWTGGNQPQHF.

The rearrangement uses TRBV9 and TRBJ2-3, with a weak D call TRBD1 (5 bases). Trimming took off 0 bases at V and 2 bases at J, with 16 bases between the two ends. Germline assignment: CDR1 SGDLS and CDR2 YYNGEE. The CDR3 has 17 residues. The CDR3 DNA follows: TGTGCCAGCAGCGTAGTTGGCAGGGTAGGGTCCACAGATACGCAGTATTTT. It is translated as CASSVVGRVGSTDTQYF.

This clonotype was counted a few times. The gene calls are TRBV5-5 and TRBJ2-1, with D tentatively TRBD2 (6 bases). From germline, CDR1 is SGHKS and CDR2 YYEKEE (reference sequence). The CDR3 extends over 16 amino acids. V dropped 4 bases and J dropped 0 bases, with 14 bases sitting between them. The CDR3 is CASSGLAGSSYNEQFF. The CDR3 nucleotides read TGTGCCAGCAGCGGCCTTGCGGGGAGCTCCTACAATGAGCAGTTCTTC.

This clonotype showed up just a few times. In DNA, the CDR3 is TGTGCCAGCAGCTTCAGGTGGCAGGGGAGTTCACCCCTCCACTTT. This encodes CASSFRWQGSSPLHF. V gene TRBV7-2 combines with J gene TRBJ1-6; maybe TRBD1 (6 bases). CDR1 is SGHTA and CDR2 is FQGNSA in the germline V gene. V dropped 3 bases and J dropped 9 bases, with 15 bases sitting between them. CDR3 size: 15 residues.